This entry is about one T cell receptor beta chain. Its antigen is undetermined. This specimen comes from a study of CD8+ T cells in alopecia areata. Study background: Patients in the treated group were given tofacitinib by mouth, 5 to 10 mg twice a day. Study conclusions and caveats: In scalp and blood, many expanded lesional clones persisted during tofacitinib. Administration of tofacitinib significantly diminished scalp clonality and expanded CD8+ clones within the top 100.

RNA was extracted and reverse transcribed into cDNA as the sequencing template. The method was immunoSEQ multiplex PCR; TCRdb's version includes in-frame clones alone and lacks a portion of them. Of about 94,000 clones listed, over 70% are singletons. Described treatment: oral pan-JAK inhibitor, 5-10 mg twice daily. Obtained from alopecia areata patients were lesional scalp punch biopsies along with peripheral blood. The germline gives CDR1 LNHDA, CDR2 SQIVND (reference sequence). Trimming took 6 bases from V and 2 from J, leaving 8 bases between them. This CDR3 is 13 amino acids long. The sample here was CD8+ T cells sorted from blood, taken around week 42, from a patient treated with tofacitinib. This TCR was sampled from a human donor with alopecia areata. This chain joins TRBV19 and TRBJ2-1; perhaps TRBD2 as D (6 bases). The CDR3 DNA sequence: TGTGCCAGTAGCGGGACTCCCTACAATGAGCAGTTCTTC. Its protein is CASSGTPYNEQFF. Filled out from reference TRBV19 and TRBJ2-1, the complete variable domain reads DGGITQSPKYLFRKEGQNVTLSCEQNLNHDAMYWYRQDPGQGLRLIYYSQIVNDFQKGDIAEGYSVSREKKESFPLTVTSAQKNPTAFYLCASSGTPYNEQFFGPGTRLTVL.